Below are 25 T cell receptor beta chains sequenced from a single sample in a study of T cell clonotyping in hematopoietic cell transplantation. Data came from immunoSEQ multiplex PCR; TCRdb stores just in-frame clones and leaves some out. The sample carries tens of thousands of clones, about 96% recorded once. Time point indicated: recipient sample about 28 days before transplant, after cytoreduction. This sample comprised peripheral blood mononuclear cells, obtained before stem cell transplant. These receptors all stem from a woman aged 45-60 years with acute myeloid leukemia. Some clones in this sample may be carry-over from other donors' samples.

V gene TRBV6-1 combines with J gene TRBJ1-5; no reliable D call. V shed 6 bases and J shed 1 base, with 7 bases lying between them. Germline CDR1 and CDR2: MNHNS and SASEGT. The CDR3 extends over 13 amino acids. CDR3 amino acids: CASSGRSNQPQHF. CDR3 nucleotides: TGTGCCAGCAGCGGACGGAGCAATCAGCCCCAGCATTTT.

The CDR3 region is CASIPWGGNTEAFF. The CDR3 DNA is TGTGCCAGCATTCCTTGGGGGGGAAACACTGAAGCTTTCTTT. The J gene is TRBJ1-1, the V gene TRBV27, with D tentatively TRBD1 (5 bases). Germline V lookup: CDR1 MNHEY, CDR2 SMNVEV (reference sequence). This CDR3 has 14 residues. The V end lost 7 bases, the J end lost 2 bases, and 14 bases lay between the germline ends.

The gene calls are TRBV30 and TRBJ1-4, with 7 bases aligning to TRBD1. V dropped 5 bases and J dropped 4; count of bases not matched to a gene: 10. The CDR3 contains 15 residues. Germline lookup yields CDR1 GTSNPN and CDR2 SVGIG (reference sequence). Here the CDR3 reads CAWDSRTGVNEKLFF. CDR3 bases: TGTGCCTGGGACTCCCGGACAGGTGTTAATGAAAAACTGTTTTTT.

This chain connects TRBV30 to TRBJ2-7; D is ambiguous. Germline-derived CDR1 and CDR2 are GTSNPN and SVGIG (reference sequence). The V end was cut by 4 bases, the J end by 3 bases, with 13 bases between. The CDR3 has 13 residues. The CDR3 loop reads CAWIHPGGYEQYF. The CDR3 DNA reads TGTGCCTGGATCCATCCCGGTGGCTACGAGCAGTACTTC.

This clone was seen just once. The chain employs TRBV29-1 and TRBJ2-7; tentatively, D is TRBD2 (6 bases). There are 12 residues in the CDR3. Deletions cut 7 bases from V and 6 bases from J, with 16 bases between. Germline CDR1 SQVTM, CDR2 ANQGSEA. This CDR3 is CSARGTSAEQYF. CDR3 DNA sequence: TGCAGCGCCCGGGGGACCTCTGCCGAGCAGTACTTC.

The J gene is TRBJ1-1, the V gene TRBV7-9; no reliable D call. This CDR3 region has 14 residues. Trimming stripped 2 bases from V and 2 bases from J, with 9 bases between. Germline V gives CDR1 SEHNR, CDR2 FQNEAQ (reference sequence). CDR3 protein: CASSLLGGNTEAFF. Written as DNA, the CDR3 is TGTGCCAGCAGCTTATTGGGCGGAAACACTGAAGCTTTCTTT.

For the CDR3, the DNA is TGTGCCAGCAGCGTTTCCTACGAGCAGTACTTC. Its translation: CASSVSYEQYF. The rearrangement uses TRBV7-2 and TRBJ2-7; D uncertain. This CDR3 region has 11 residues. V lost 5 bases, J lost 1 base, and 3 bases lay in between. Germline loops: CDR1 SGHTA, CDR2 FQGNSA.

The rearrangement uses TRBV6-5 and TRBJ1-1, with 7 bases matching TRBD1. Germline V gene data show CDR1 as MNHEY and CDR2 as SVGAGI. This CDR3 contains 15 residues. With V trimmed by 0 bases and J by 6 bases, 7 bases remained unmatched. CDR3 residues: CASSYSNRGASEAFF. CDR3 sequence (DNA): TGTGCCAGCAGTTACTCGAACAGGGGTGCTTCTGAAGCTTTCTTT.

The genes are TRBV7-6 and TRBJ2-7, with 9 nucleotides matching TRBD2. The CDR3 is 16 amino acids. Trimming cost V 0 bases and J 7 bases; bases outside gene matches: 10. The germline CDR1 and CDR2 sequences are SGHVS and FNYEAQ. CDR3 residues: CASSLARSGRGEEQYF. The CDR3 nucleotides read TGTGCCAGCAGCTTAGCGCGTAGCGGGAGAGGAGAAGAGCAGTACTTC.

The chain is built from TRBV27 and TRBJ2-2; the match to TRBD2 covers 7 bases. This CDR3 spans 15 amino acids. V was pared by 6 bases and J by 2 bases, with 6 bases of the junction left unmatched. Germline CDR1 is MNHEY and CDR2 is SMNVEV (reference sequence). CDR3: CASRGSGVNTGELFF. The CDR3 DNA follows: TGTGCCAGCAGGGGAAGCGGGGTCAACACCGGGGAGCTGTTTTTT.

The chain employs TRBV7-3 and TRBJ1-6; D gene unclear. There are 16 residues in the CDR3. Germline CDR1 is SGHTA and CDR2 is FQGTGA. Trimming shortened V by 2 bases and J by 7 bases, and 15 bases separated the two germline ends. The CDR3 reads CASSLFAADTNSPLHF. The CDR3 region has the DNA TGTGCCAGCAGCTTATTCGCGGCAGACACAAATTCACCCCTCCACTTT.

CDR3 region: CASRDDRGDYGYTF. CDR3 in DNA: TGTGCCAGCAGGGACGACAGGGGCGACTATGGCTACACCTTC. This chain joins TRBV2 and TRBJ1-2; TRBD1 agrees at 8 bases. CDR3 length: 14 amino acids. V lost 6 bases to trimming and J lost 3 bases; unmatched junction nucleotides: 6. The germline V gene encodes CDR1 SNHLY and CDR2 FYNNEI.

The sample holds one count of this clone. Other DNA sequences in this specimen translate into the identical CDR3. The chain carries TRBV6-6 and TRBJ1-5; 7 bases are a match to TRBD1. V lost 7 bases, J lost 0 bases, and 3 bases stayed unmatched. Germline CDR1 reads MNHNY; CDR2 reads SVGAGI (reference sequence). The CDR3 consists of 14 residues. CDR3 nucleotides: TGTGCCAGCAACACAGGGGATAGCAATCAGCCCCAGCATTTT. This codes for CASNTGDSNQPQHF.

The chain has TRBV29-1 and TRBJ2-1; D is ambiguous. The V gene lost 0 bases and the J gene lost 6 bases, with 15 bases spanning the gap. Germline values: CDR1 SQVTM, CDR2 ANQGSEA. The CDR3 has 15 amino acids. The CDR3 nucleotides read TGCAGCGTTGAAGAAGTCAGGCGGTCACTCAATGAGCAGTTCTTC. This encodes CSVEEVRRSLNEQFF.

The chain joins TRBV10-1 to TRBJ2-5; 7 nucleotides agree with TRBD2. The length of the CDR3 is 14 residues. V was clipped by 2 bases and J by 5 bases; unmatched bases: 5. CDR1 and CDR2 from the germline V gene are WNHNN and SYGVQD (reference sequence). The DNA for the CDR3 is TGCGCCAGCAGTGAGGGCGGGAGTGAGGAGACCCAGTACTTC. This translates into CASSEGGSEETQYF.

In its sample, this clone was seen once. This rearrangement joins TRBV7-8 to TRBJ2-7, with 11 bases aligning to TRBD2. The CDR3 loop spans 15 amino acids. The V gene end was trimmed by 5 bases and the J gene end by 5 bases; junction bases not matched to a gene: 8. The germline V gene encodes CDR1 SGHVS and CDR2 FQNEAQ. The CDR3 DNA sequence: TGTGCCAGCAGCGGGCCGACTAGCGGGATCAACGAGCAGTACTTC. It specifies CASSGPTSGINEQYF.

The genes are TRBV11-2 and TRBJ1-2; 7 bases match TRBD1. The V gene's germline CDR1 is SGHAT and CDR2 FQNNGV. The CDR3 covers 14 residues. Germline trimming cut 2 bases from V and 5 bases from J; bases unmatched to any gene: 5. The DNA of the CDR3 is TGTGCCAGCAGCTTACCAGGGGGATGGTATGGCTACACCTTC. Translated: CASSLPGGWYGYTF.

The DNA of the CDR3 is TGTGCCAGCCGGACCCGGACAACCGGGGAGCTGTTTTTT. Its protein is CASRTRTTGELFF. The chain employs TRBV2 and TRBJ2-2; TRBD1 might be the D (5 bases). Trimming removed 8 bases from V and 5 bases from J, with 12 bases in between. The CDR3 runs 13 residues. Looked up from germline, CDR1 is SNHLY and CDR2 is FYNNEI.

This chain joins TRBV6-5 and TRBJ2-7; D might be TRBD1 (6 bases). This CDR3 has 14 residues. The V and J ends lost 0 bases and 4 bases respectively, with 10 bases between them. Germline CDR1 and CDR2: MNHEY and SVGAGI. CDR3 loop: CASSYSPQGYEQYF. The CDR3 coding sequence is TGTGCCAGCAGTTACTCCCCACAGGGATACGAGCAGTACTTC.

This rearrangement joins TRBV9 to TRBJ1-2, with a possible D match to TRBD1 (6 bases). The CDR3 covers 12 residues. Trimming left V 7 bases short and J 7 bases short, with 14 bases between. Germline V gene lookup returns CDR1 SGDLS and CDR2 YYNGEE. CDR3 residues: CASQAQGLGYTF. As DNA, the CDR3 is TGTGCCAGCCAGGCACAGGGTCTTGGCTACACCTTC. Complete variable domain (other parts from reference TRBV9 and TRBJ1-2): DSGVTQTPKHLITATGQRVTLRCSPRSGDLSVYWYQQSLDQGLQFLIQYYNGEERAKGNILERFSAQQFPDLHSELNLSSLELGDSALYFCASQAQGLGYTFGSGTRLTVV.

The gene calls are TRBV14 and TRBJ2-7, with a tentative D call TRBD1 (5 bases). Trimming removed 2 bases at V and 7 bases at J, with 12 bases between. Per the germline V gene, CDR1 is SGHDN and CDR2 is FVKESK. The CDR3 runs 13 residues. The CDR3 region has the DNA TGTGCCAGCAGCCAAATGTGGGCAGGGGAGCAGTACTTC. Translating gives CASSQMWAGEQYF.

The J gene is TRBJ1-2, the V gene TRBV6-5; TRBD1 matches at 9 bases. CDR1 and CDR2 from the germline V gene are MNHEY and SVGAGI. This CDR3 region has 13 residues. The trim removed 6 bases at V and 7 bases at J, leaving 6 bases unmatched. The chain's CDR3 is CASSDGTGLGYTF. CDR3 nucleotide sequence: TGTGCCAGCAGCGATGGGACAGGGCTTGGCTACACCTTC.

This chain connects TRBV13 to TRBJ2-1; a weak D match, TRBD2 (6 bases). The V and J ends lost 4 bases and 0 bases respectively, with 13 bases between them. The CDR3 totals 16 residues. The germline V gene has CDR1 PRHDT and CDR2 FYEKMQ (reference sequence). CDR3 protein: CASSSGLLSSYNEQFF. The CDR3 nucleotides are TGTGCCAGCAGCTCAGGACTATTGAGCTCCTACAATGAGCAGTTCTTC.

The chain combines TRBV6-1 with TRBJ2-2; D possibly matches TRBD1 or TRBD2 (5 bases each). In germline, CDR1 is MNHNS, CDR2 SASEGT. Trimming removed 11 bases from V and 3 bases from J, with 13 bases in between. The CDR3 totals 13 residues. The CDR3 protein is CAGGRFYTGELFF. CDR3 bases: TGTGCCGGGGGACGGTTTTACACCGGGGAGCTGTTTTTT.

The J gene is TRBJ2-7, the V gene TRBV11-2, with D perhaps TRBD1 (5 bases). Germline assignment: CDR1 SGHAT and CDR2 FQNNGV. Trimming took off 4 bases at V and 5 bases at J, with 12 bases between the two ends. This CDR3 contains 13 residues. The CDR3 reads CASSSSGIHEQYF. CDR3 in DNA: TGTGCCAGCAGCTCTTCAGGGATCCACGAGCAGTACTTC.